The 17 T cell receptor beta chains presented below share a single source sample, sequenced in a study of response to subunit inactivated influenza vaccine. TCRdb ran MiXCR on the RT-PCR reads and lists one entry per CDR3 protein. Of roughly 700,000 distinct CDR3 sequences in the sample, approximately 14% were seen once. The specimen comprised PBMCs from blood, sampled less than 15 days before vaccination. The receptors here all came from a man in his forties or fifties who received an inactivated influenza vaccine.

This clonotype has only a few counts. J is TRBJ2-1 and V is TRBV7-8; possibly TRBD2 for D (6 bases). The ends were cut back, 4 bases at V and 2 bases at J, with 15 bases in the middle. This CDR3 is 16 amino acids long. CDR1 is SGHVS, CDR2 FQNEAQ, per germline. The CDR3 loop is CASSSAWRATYNEQFF. Written as DNA, the CDR3 is TGTGCCAGCAGCTCTGCGTGGAGGGCAACCTACAATGAGCAGTTCTTC.

This clonotype was recorded at least ten times. This chain joins TRBV5-1 and TRBJ2-1, with TRBD1 as a possible D gene (5 bases). V was clipped by 0 bases and J by 5 bases, with 15 bases between them. From germline, CDR1 is SGHRS and CDR2 YFSETQ. The CDR3 has 16 amino acids. CDR3 DNA sequence: TGCGCCAGCAGCTTGGAGGGGCAGGGTGGAAACAATGAGCAGTTCTTC. Its translation: CASSLEGQGGNNEQFF.

The chain recombines TRBV6-5 with TRBJ2-2; D is uncertain. Trimming removed 0 bases at V and 6 bases at J, with 8 bases between. Germline V CDR1 and CDR2: MNHEY, SVGAGI. The CDR3 has 14 amino acids. The CDR3 nucleotides read TGTGCCAGCAGTTACTCTGGCCGTGCCGGGGAGCTGTTTTTT. Protein product: CASSYSGRAGELFF.

This chain links TRBV6-1 with TRBJ2-6; D call uncertain. This CDR3 spans 15 amino acids. The germline CDR1 and CDR2 sequences are MNHNS and SASEGT. Trimming took off 1 base at V and 0 bases at J, with 4 bases between the two ends. For the CDR3, the DNA is TGTGCCAGCAGTGAAGTCTTCTCTGGGGCCAACGTCCTGACTTTC. It codes for CASSEVFSGANVLTF.

The J gene is TRBJ2-7, the V gene TRBV21-1; no check of the table's D call, TRBD1, against the DNA was made. TRBV21-1 is assigned pseudogene status. The CDR3 length is 14 residues. This CDR3 reads CASSEKTGDYEQYF. Written as DNA, the CDR3 is TGTGCCAGCAGCGAAAAAACAGGGGACTACGAGCAGTACTTC.

This clonotype was recorded a few times. The chain has TRBV6-2 or TRBV6-3 and TRBJ1-1; the D gene is possibly TRBD1 (5 bases). The CDR3 is 14 residues long. In germline, CDR1 is MNHEY, CDR2 SVGEGT. Deletions cut 0 bases from V and 1 base from J, with 6 bases between. CDR3 loop: CASSYSTENTEAFF. The CDR3 DNA reads as TGTGCCAGCAGTTACTCGACAGAGAACACTGAAGCTTTCTTT.

In DNA form, the CDR3 reads TGTGCCAGCAGAGGGGAACAGCTCACAGATACGCAGTATTTT. Translated, it gives CASRGEQLTDTQYF. This sequence joins TRBV27 and TRBJ2-3; a weak D match, TRBD1 (5 bases). V was pared by 6 bases and J by 2 bases, with 12 bases between. CDR1 is MNHEY and CDR2 is SMNVEV in the germline V gene (reference sequence). This CDR3 contains 14 residues.

This clonotype turned up a few times. The V and J genes are TRBV11-2 and TRBJ1-5; tentative D call: TRBD1 (5 bases). Germline assignment: CDR1 SGHAT and CDR2 FQNNGV. The germline V and J ends were trimmed by 0 bases and 9 bases, with 9 bases remaining between them. The CDR3 is 13 residues long. The CDR3 nucleotides are TGTGCCAGCAGCTTAGATGGGGGAACGCCCCAGCATTTT. Translation: CASSLDGGTPQHF.

The CDR3 DNA reads TGCAGCGTGGGAGGGGGGGCCTACAATGAGCAGTTCTTC. Translated: CSVGGGAYNEQFF. The genes are TRBV29-1 and TRBJ2-1, with a tentative D call TRBD2 (7 bases). CDR3 length equals 13 residues. Germline-derived CDR1 and CDR2 are SQVTM and ANQGSEA. V lost 6 bases and J lost 2, with 11 bases in between.

This chain links TRBV3-1 with TRBJ2-4; D unresolved. CDR1 is LGHDT and CDR2 is YNNKEL in the germline V gene (reference sequence). Trimming cost V 3 bases and J 9 bases, with 12 bases left between them. The CDR3 extends over 13 amino acids. CDR3 nucleotides: TGTGCCAGCAGCCATGGGGTCGTCACCATTCAGTACTTC. It codes for CASSHGVVTIQYF.

This clonotype was found many times. The chain is built from TRBV5-1 and TRBJ2-2, with D possibly TRBD1 on 5 matching bases. The CDR3 covers 16 residues. Trimming left V 0 bases short and J 4 bases short, with 13 bases between. Germline CDR1 reads SGHRS; CDR2 reads YFSETQ. The CDR3 region is CASSLVDIEGTGELFF. The CDR3 DNA sequence: TGCGCCAGCAGCTTGGTGGACATAGAAGGCACCGGGGAGCTGTTTTTT.

This clonotype turned up a few times. The genes are TRBV9 and TRBJ2-7, with 9 bases fitting TRBD2. This CDR3 comprises 14 residues. The germline CDR1 and CDR2 sequences are SGDLS and YYNGEE. V lost 0 bases, J lost 7 bases, and 5 bases stayed unmatched. Here the CDR3 DNA reads TGTGCCAGCAGCGTAGATGCGGGGGGGCGGGAGCAGTACTTC. This sequence encodes CASSVDAGGREQYF.

The chain is built from TRBV10-3 and TRBJ1-1, with D tentatively TRBD1 (6 bases). CDR1 is ENHRY, CDR2 SYGVKD, per germline. There are 12 residues in the CDR3. Trimming took 11 bases from V and 2 from J, leaving 12 bases between them. This CDR3 reads CAARQENTEAFF. CDR3 coding DNA: TGTGCCGCTCGACAGGAAAACACTGAAGCTTTCTTT.

This clonotype was counted only a few times. The chain has TRBV30 and TRBJ2-7; 7 bases are a match to TRBD2. There are 11 residues in the CDR3. V lost 1 base to trimming and J lost 9 bases; unmatched junction nucleotides: 3. Looked up from germline, CDR1 is GTSNPN and CDR2 is SVGIG (reference sequence). Written as DNA, the CDR3 is TGTGCCTGGAGTGGGGGGGGTCGGCAGTACTTC. Translation: CAWSGGGRQYF.

This clonotype showed up just a few times. This chain links TRBV11-2 with TRBJ2-3, with D perhaps TRBD1 or TRBD2 (5 bases each). Germline CDR1 reads SGHAT; CDR2 reads FQNNGV. The CDR3 is 16 residues long. V was pared by 5 bases and J by 3 bases, with 18 bases between. CDR3 loop: CASSPQWGRRTDTQYF. For the CDR3, the DNA is TGTGCCAGCAGCCCGCAGTGGGGCAGGAGGACAGATACGCAGTATTTT.

The chain uses TRBV20-1 and TRBJ2-7, with 9 bases aligning to TRBD1. With V trimmed by 3 bases and J by 6 bases, 6 bases remained unmatched. Germline CDR1 reads DFQATT; CDR2 reads SNEGSKA (reference sequence). There are 13 residues in the CDR3. The CDR3 here is CSARTHRGPEQYF. CDR3 sequence (DNA): TGCAGTGCTAGGACCCACAGGGGGCCCGAGCAGTACTTC.

This clonotype has only a few counts. The chain employs TRBV6-1 and TRBJ2-5; 7 positions agree with TRBD1. The CDR3 runs 16 residues. Germline loops: CDR1 MNHNS, CDR2 SASEGT. Trimming at V came to 8 bases and at J to 0 bases, leaving 12 bases not matched to a gene. The CDR3 coding sequence is TGTGCCAGCTCCCAACCGCCGGGACAGTACCAAGAGACCCAGTACTTC. Amino acid sequence: CASSQPPGQYQETQYF.